This TCR beta chain stems from a study of control samples from healthy donors and cancer patients. Germline CDR1 reads MGHRA; CDR2 reads YSYEKL. The CDR3 spans 13 residues. V was clipped by 0 bases and J by 11 bases, with 11 bases between them. Profiled with immunoSEQ multiplex PCR; TCRdb holds only in-frame clones, not every one. This sample has some 140,000 clones; approximately 91% occur once, and the top ten carry roughly 9%. Specimen: blood. This receptor was identified in a woman in her twenties or thirties in good health. The J gene is TRBJ2-1, the V gene TRBV4-1; D uncertain. CDR3 DNA: TGCGCCAGCAGCCAAGATGTCTTCCCTCAGCAGTTCTTC. This codes for CASSQDVFPQQFF.